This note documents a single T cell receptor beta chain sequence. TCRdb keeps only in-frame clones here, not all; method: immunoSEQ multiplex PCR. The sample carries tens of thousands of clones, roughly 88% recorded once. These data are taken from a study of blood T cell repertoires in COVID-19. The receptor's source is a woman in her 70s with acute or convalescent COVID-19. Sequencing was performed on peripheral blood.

The CDR3 region is CASSLLGTGAGTDTQYF. The CDR3 bases are TGTGCCAGCAGCTTACTCGGGACGGGAGCCGGCACAGATACGCAGTATTTT. The chain carries TRBV7-6 and TRBJ2-3, with D possibly matching TRBD2 (6 bases). CDR1 SGHVS and CDR2 FNYEAQ come from the germline V gene. This CDR3 region has 17 residues. Trimming left V 2 bases short and J 1 base short, with 16 bases between.